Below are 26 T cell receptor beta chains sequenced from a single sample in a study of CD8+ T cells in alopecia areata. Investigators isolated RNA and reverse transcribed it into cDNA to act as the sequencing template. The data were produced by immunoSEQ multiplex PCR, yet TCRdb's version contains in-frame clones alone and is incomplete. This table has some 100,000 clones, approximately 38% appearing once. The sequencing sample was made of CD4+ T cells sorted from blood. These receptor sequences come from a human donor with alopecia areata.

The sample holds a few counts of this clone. The CDR3 reads CASSYMGYEQYF. The CDR3 bases are TGTGCCAGCAGTTACATGGGGTACGAGCAGTACTTC. V and J are TRBV6-5 and TRBJ2-7; D is uncertain. Looked up from germline, CDR1 is MNHEY and CDR2 is SVGAGI. The CDR3 loop spans 12 amino acids. V was cut by 2 bases and J by 4 bases, with 6 bases left in between.

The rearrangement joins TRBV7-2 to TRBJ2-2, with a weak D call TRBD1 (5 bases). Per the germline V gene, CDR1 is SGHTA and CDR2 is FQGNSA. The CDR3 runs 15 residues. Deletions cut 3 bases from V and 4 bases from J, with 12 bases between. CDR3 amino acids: CASSFNQGSTGELFF. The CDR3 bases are TGTGCCAGCAGCTTTAACCAGGGAAGCACCGGGGAGCTGTTTTTT.

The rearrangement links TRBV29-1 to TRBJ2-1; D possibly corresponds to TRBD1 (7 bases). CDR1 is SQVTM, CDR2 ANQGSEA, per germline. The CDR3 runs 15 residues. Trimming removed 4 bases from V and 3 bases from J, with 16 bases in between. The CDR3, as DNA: TGCAGCGTTGGTCCGGAGGGACAGTTCTACAATGAGCAGTTCTTC. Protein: CSVGPEGQFYNEQFF.

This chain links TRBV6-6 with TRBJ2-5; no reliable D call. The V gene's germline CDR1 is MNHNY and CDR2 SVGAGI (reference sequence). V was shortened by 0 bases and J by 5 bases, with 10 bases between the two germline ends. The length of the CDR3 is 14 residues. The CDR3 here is CASSYSSGQETQYF. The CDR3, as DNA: TGTGCCAGCAGTTACTCTTCGGGTCAGGAGACCCAGTACTTC.

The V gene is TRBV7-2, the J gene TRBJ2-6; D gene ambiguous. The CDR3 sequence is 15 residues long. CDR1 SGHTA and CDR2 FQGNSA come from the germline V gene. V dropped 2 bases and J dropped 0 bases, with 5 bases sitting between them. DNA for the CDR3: TGTGCCAGCAGCTTAACACTCTCTGGGGCCAACGTCCTGACTTTC. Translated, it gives CASSLTLSGANVLTF.

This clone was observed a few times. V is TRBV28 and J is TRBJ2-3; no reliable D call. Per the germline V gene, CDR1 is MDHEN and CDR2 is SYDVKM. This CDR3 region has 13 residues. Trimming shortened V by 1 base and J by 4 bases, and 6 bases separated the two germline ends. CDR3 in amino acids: CASSLSGADTQYF. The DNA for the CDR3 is TGTGCCAGCAGTTTATCTGGGGCAGATACGCAGTATTTT.

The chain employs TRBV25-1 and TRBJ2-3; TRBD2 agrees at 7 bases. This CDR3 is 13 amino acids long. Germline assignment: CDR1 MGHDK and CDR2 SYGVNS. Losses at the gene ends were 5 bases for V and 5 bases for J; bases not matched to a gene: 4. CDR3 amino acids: CASSTASGDTQYF. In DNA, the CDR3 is TGTGCCAGCAGTACGGCTAGCGGAGATACGCAGTATTTT.

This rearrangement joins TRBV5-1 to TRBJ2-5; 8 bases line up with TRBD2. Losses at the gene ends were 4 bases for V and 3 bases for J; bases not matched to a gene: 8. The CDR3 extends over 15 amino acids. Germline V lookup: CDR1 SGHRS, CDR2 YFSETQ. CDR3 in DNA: TGCGCCAGCAGCCCCGGGACTAGGTTTGAAGAGACCCAGTACTTC. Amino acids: CASSPGTRFEETQYF.

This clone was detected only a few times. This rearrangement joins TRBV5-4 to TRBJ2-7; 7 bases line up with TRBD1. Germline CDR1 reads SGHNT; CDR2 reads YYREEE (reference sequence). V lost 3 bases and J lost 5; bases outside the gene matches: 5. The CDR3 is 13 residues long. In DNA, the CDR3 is TGTGCCAGCAGCTCGGTACAGGGGCACGAGCAGTACTTC. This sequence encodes CASSSVQGHEQYF.

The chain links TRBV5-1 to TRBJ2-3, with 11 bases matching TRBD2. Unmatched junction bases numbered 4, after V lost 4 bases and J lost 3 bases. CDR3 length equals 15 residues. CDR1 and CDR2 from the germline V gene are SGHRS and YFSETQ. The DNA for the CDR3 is TGCGCCAGCAGCCCGCGGACTAGCGGGACAGATACGCAGTATTTT. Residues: CASSPRTSGTDTQYF.

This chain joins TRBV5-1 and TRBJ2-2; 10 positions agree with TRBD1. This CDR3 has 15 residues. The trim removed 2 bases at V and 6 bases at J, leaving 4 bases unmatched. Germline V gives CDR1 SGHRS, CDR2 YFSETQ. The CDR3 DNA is TGCGCCAGCAGCTTCCGACAGGGGGCGCCCGGGGAGCTGTTTTTT. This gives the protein CASSFRQGAPGELFF.

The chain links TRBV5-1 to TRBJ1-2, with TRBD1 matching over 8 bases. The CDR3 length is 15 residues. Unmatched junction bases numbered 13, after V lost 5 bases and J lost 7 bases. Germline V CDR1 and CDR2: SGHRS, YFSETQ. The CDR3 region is CASSSSQTGVSGYTF. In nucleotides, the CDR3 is TGCGCCAGCAGTTCCTCGCAGACAGGGGTCTCTGGCTACACCTTC.

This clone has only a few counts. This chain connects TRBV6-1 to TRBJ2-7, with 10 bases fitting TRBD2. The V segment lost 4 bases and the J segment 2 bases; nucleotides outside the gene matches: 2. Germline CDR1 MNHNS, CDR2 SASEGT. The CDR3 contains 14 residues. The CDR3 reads CASSAAGGPYEQYF. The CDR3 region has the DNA TGTGCCAGCAGTGCAGCGGGAGGGCCCTACGAGCAGTACTTC.

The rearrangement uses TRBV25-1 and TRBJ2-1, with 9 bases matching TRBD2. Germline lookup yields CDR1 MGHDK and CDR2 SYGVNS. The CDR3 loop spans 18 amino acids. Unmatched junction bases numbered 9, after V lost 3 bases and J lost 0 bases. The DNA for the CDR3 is TGTGCCAGCAGTGAGACTAGCGGAACCCTGACCTCCTACAATGAGCAGTTCTTC. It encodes CASSETSGTLTSYNEQFF.

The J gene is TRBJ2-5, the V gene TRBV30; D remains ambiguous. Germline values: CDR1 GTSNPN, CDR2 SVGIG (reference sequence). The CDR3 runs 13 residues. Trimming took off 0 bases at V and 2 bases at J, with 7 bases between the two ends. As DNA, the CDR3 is TGTGCCTGGAGTGTGAGGATGCAAGAGACCCAGTACTTC. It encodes CAWSVRMQETQYF. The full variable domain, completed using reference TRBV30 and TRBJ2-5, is SQTIHQWPATLVQPVGSPLSLECTVEGTSNPNLYWYRQAAGRGLQLLFYSVGIGQISSEVPQNLSASRPQDRQFILSSKKLLLSDSGFYLCAWSVRMQETQYFGPGTRLLVL.

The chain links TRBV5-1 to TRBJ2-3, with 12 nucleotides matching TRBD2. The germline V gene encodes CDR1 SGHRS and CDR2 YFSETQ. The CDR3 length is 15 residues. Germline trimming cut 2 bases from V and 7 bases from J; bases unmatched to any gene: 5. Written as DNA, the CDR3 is TGCGCCAGCAGCTTTAGTCTAGCGGGGGGGAATACGCAGTATTTT. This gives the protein CASSFSLAGGNTQYF.

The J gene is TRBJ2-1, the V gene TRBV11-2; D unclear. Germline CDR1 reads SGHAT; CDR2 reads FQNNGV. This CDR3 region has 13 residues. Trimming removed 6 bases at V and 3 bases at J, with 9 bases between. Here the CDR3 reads CASRGHNYNEQFF. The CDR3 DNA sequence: TGTGCCAGCAGGGGCCACAACTACAATGAGCAGTTCTTC.

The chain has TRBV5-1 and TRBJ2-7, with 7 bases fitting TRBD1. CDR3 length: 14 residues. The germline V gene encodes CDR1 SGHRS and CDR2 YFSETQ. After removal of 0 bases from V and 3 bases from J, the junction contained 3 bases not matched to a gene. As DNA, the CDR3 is TGCGCCAGCAGCTTGGCGGCAGGGGGCTACGAGCAGTACTTC. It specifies CASSLAAGGYEQYF.

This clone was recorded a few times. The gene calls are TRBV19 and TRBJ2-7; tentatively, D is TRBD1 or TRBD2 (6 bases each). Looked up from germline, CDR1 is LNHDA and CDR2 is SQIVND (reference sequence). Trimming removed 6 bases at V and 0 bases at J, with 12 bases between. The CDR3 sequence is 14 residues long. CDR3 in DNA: TGTGCCAGTAGGCCCAGGGGAGGCTCCTACGAGCAGTACTTC. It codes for CASRPRGGSYEQYF.

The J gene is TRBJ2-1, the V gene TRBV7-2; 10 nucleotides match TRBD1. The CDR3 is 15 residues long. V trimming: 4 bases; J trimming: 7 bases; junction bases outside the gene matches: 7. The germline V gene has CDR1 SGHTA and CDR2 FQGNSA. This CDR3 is CASSYYGQGVNEQFF. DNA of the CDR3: TGTGCCAGCAGCTATTATGGACAGGGGGTAAATGAGCAGTTCTTC.

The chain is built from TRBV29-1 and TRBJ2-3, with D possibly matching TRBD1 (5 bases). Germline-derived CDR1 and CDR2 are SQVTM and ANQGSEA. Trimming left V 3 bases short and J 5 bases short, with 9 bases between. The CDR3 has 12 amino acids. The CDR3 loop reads CSVDQGGDTQYF. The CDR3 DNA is TGCAGCGTTGACCAGGGCGGAGATACGCAGTATTTT.

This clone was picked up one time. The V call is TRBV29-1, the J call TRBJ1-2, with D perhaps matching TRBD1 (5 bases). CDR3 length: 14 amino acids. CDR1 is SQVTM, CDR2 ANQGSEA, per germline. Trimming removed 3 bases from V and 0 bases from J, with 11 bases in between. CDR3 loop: CSVEGGTANYGYTF. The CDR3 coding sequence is TGCAGCGTTGAGGGGGGGACGGCTAACTATGGCTACACCTTC. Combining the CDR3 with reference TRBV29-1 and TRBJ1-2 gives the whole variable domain SAVISQKPSRDICQRGTSLTIQCQVDSQVTMMFWYRQQPGQSLTLIATANQGSEATYESGFVIDKFPISRPNLTFSTLTVSNMSPEDSSIYLCSVEGGTANYGYTFGSGTRLTVV.

CDR3 DNA sequence: TGTGCCAGCTCACCACCGATGACGAACACTGAAGCTTTCTTT. As protein: CASSPPMTNTEAFF. The genes are TRBV18 and TRBJ1-1; D not certain. V was shortened by 0 bases and J by 1 base, with 6 bases between the two germline ends. The CDR3 spans 14 residues. The V gene's germline CDR1 is KGHSH and CDR2 LQKENI. The full variable domain, rest sourced from reference TRBV18 and TRBJ1-1, is NAGVMQNPRHLVRRRGQEARLRCSPMKGHSHVYWYRQLPEEGLKFMVYLQKENIIDESGMPKERFSAEFPKEGPSILRIQQVVRGDSAAYFCASSPPMTNTEAFFGQGTRLTVV.

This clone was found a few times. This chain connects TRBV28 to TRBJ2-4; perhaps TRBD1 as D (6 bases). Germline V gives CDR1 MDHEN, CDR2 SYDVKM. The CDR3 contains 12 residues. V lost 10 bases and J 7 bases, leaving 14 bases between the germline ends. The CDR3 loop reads CATHSTGNIQYF. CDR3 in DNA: TGTGCCACCCATTCCACAGGGAACATTCAGTACTTC.

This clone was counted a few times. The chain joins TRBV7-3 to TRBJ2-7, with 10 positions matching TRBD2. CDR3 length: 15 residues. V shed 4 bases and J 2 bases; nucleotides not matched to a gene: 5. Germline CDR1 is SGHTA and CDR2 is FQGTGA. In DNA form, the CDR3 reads TGTGCCAGCAGCTCTTGGACTAGCGGACCCTACGAGCAGTACTTC. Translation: CASSSWTSGPYEQYF.

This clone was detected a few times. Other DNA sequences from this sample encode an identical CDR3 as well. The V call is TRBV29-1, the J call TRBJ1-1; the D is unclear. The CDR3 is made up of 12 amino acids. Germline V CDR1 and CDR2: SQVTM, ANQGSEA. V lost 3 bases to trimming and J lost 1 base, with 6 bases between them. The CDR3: CSVDRTNTEAFF. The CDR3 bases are TGCAGCGTTGATCGGACGAACACTGAAGCTTTCTTT.